This T cell receptor (beta chain) was found in a study of T cells in Graves' hyperthyroidism and ophthalmopathy. Template material for amplifying TCR beta CDR3 regions consisted of RNA transcripts. The HTBI primer set was used in a first-round RT-PCR of the TCR CDR3. TCRdb re-called the multiplex PCR reads through MiXCR, storing one row per CDR3 protein. The sample has around 700,000 distinct CDR3 sequences, under 20% seen once; the top ten hold roughly a sixth. This CDR3 region has 12 residues. The sample holds a few counts of this clonotype. Its antigen remains unidentified. The junction shows a germline mismatch at one end, possibly a read error. Study observations and caveats: Researchers report that a 13 V-J model separated ophthalmopathy from stable hyperthyroidism. Blood also carried most thyroid clonotypes expanded above 0.001.

The receptor was isolated from a woman between 45 and 60 years old with Graves' hyperthyroidism that later progressed to Graves' ophthalmopathy. The specimen was blood. V gene TRBV12-3 or TRBV12-4 combines with J gene TRBJ2-1, with TRBD1 matching over 9 bases. CDR3 sequence: CATSTGGGEQFF. CDR3 sequence (DNA): TGTGCCACCAGTACAGGGGGCGGCGAGCAGTTCTTC.